Below are 2 T cell receptor beta chains sequenced from a single sample in a study of early T cells in non-severe SARS-CoV-2 infection. TCRdb passed the 5' RACE reads through MiXCR, listing each CDR3 protein once. This sample has 68,000 or so distinct CDR3 sequences, with around 9.9% found just once. Sequences were obtained from whole blood. Every receptor here comes from an adult who was a healthcare worker with PCR-confirmed SARS-CoV-2 infection or an uninfected control (not recorded which).

This chain joins TRBV4-3 and TRBJ2-3; D gene uncertain. V was clipped by 0 bases and J by 10 bases, with 14 bases between them. The CDR3 consists of 14 residues. Germline V gives CDR1 LGHNA, CDR2 YSLEER. In DNA, the CDR3 is TGCGCCAGCAGCCAAGATTCCCATGGAAGAGCGCAGTATTTT. This sequence encodes CASSQDSHGRAQYF.

The V gene is TRBV4-3, the J gene TRBJ2-7; D is perhaps TRBD1 (5 bases). CDR1 is LGHNA, CDR2 YSLEER, per germline. This CDR3 is 14 amino acids long. The V end was cut by 0 bases, the J end by 2 bases, with 8 bases between. The CDR3 region is CASSQDQGTYEQYF. The CDR3 DNA sequence: TGCGCCAGCAGCCAAGATCAGGGTACCTACGAGCAGTACTTC.